This T cell receptor (beta chain) was obtained from a study of OX40 agonist ivuxolimab in advanced cancers. On the study more broadly: Prior anti-PD-1, anti-PD-L1 or anti-CTLA-4 therapy was allowed; approximately 41% had some. Findings of the study overall: Relatively little clonal expansion, among the lowest observed, appeared in partial responders at 0.1-3.0 mg/kg. The study observed clonal expansion of CD4+ and CD8+ blood T cells by week 6 at 0.1 to 3.0 mg/kg.

Only in-frame clones appear in the TCRdb table, and some are missing; sequencing was by immunoSEQ multiplex PCR. The top ten clones hold 7.3% of a sample with just under 85,000 clones, roughly 83% of them seen once. This CDR3 contains 12 residues. V was trimmed by 8 bases and J by 1 base, leaving 7 bases between them. Germline loops: CDR1 LNHDA, CDR2 SQIVND (reference sequence). This clone was seen repeatedly, ten times or more. Its antigen remains unknown. The sequencing here drew on CD4+ or CD8+ T cells sorted from blood, taken in a trial of the OX40 agonist ivuxolimab. This chain links TRBV19 with TRBJ2-3; D tentatively reads TRBD1 or TRBD2 (5 bases each). The TCR originated in an adult with an advanced solid tumor such as melanoma, head and neck, liver or kidney cancer. The chain's CDR3 is CASEGRTDTQYF. The CDR3 nucleotides read TGTGCCAGTGAGGGGCGCACAGATACGCAGTATTTT.